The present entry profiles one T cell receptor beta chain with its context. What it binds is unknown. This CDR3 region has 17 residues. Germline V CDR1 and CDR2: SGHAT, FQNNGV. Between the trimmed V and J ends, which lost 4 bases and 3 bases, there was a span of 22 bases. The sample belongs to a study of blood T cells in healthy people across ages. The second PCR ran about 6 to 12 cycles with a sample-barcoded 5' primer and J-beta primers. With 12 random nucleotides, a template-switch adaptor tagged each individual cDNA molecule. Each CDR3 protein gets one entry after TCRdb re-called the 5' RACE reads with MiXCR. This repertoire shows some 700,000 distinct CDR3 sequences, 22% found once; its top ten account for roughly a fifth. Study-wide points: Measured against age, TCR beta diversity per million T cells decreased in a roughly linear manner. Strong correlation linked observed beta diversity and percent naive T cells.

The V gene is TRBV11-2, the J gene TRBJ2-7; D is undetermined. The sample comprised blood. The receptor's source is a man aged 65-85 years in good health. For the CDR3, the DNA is TGTGCCAGCAGCTGGGATCGGGCAGACCGAATAGACTACGAGCAGTACTTC. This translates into CASSWDRADRIDYEQYF.